These 27 T cell receptor beta chains came from one sample sequenced in a study of T cells in Graves' hyperthyroidism and ophthalmopathy. TCR beta CDR3 regions were amplified from RNA transcripts. HTBI primers were the set used in a first-round RT-PCR of the TCR CDR3. TCRdb redid the calling of the multiplex PCR reads with MiXCR, one entry per CDR3 protein. The sample has 300,000 to 500,000 distinct CDR3 sequences, around 15% seen once. Input material: blood. The receptors originated from a man over 45 with Graves' ophthalmopathy.

Concerning this clonotype itself: This may be a read error, as it is one base from a much larger clone. This sequence joins TRBV7-2 and TRBJ2-2; weak D call: TRBD2 (7 bases). The germline V gene encodes CDR1 SGHTA and CDR2 FQGNSA. The CDR3 totals 17 residues. CDR3 bases: TGTGCCAGCAGCTTAGCAGGGGGACTACCCCTTTCCGGGAAGCTGTTTTTT. Its translation: CASSLAGGLPLSGKLFF.

This clonotype was detected once. A much larger clone is a single base away; this may be a read error. The V call is TRBV2, the J call TRBJ2-7, with D unresolved. The J call may not be correct, given that the DNA end is closer to TRBJ2-1. Germline CDR1 and CDR2: SNHLY and FYNNEI. The CDR3 has 15 amino acids. The CDR3 sequence is CASNYGVGTTYEQFF. As DNA, the CDR3 is TGTGCCAGCAATTATGGGGTCGGTACAACCTACGAGCAGTTCTTC.

The table lists this clonotype with a few counts. The DNA of the CDR3 is TGTGCCGCAAAGACAGCTGCCCACGAGCAGTACTTC. Translation: CAAKTAAHEQYF. This rearrangement joins TRBV27 to TRBJ2-7, with D perhaps TRBD1 (5 bases). V dropped 11 bases and J dropped 5 bases, with 16 bases sitting between them. Germline V lookup: CDR1 MNHEY, CDR2 SMNVEV (reference sequence). This CDR3 has 12 residues.

This clonotype was found many times. The rearrangement joins TRBV24-1 to TRBJ2-1; TRBD2 agrees at 10 bases. The CDR3 sequence is 15 residues long. Germline loops: CDR1 KGHDR, CDR2 SFDVKD. With 5 bases clipped from V and 7 bases from J, the junction kept 7 bases outside the gene matches. The CDR3, as DNA: TGTGCCACCAGTGCGGCTAGCGGGAGACATAATGAGCAGTTCTTC. This translates into CATSAASGRHNEQFF.

This clonotype was seen ten or more times. This sequence joins TRBV2 and TRBJ2-1; weak D call: TRBD1 (6 bases). Trimming removed 3 bases from V and 11 bases from J, with 11 bases in between. The germline V gene encodes CDR1 SNHLY and CDR2 FYNNEI. This CDR3 is 12 amino acids long. In nucleotides, the CDR3 is TGTGCCAGCAGTGATGTGGGGGCGCAGCAGTTCTTC. It yields the protein CASSDVGAQQFF.

This clonotype was seen at least ten times. The chain uses TRBV20-1 and TRBJ2-3; TRBD1 agrees at 8 bases. This CDR3 region has 15 residues. Germline V CDR1 and CDR2: DFQATT, SNEGSKA (reference sequence). V was clipped by 6 bases and J by 1 base; unmatched bases: 9. The CDR3 coding sequence is TGCAGTGCCCAGACGGGACAGGCAGGCACAGATACGCAGTATTTT. It translates to CSAQTGQAGTDTQYF.

This clonotype has at least ten counts. The chain is built from TRBV2 and TRBJ2-1, with TRBD2 matching over 9 bases. The CDR3 contains 16 residues. Unmatched junction bases numbered 8, after V lost 6 bases and J lost 2 bases. Germline-derived CDR1 and CDR2 are SNHLY and FYNNEI. The CDR3 spells CASRDLAGLPYNEQFF. The CDR3 DNA follows: TGTGCCAGCAGGGATCTAGCGGGATTGCCCTACAATGAGCAGTTCTTC.

Many counts were recorded for this clonotype. The chain couples TRBV18 to TRBJ2-1; the match to TRBD1 covers 7 bases. This CDR3 region has 14 residues. Germline V gives CDR1 KGHSH, CDR2 LQKENI. The trim removed 5 bases at V and 8 bases at J, leaving 9 bases unmatched. In DNA, the CDR3 is TGTGCCAGCTCAAATAGGGGGCTCGGGTATGAGCAGTTCTTC. The encoded protein is CASSNRGLGYEQFF.

In its sample, this clonotype was seen many times. The chain recombines TRBV20-1 with TRBJ2-1; possibly TRBD2 for D (6 bases). CDR1 is DFQATT, CDR2 SNEGSKA, per germline (reference sequence). V was clipped by 8 bases and J by 0 bases, with 11 bases between them. CDR3 length: 13 residues. This CDR3 reads CSTRGTSYNEQFF. The CDR3 DNA reads TGCAGTACTCGCGGGACCTCCTACAATGAGCAGTTCTTC.

This clonotype occurred many times. The J gene is TRBJ2-5, the V gene TRBV11-2, with D hard to call. The CDR3 spans 14 residues. Trimming cost V 1 base and J 1 base, with 7 bases left between them. Looked up from germline, CDR1 is SGHAT and CDR2 is FQNNGV. For the CDR3, the DNA is TGTGCCAGCAGCTTAGTAGCACTCCAAGAGACCCAGTACTTC. The encoded protein is CASSLVALQETQYF.

This clonotype was observed a handful of times. The CDR3 sequence is CASTAKLVYNEQFF. The DNA of the CDR3 is TGTGCCAGTACAGCAAAACTTGTATACAATGAGCAGTTCTTC. The gene calls are TRBV19 and TRBJ2-1; no clear D. This CDR3 contains 14 residues. Germline V CDR1 and CDR2: LNHDA, SQIVND (reference sequence). The V gene lost 7 bases and the J gene lost 4 bases, with 14 bases spanning the gap. The variable domain in full, with the rest retrieved from reference TRBV19 and TRBJ2-1, is DGGITQSPKYLFRKEGQNVTLSCEQNLNHDAMYWYRQDPGQGLRLIYYSQIVNDFQKGDIAEGYSVSREKKESFPLTVTSAQKNPTAFYLCASTAKLVYNEQFFGPGTRLTVL.

This clonotype was seen only a few times. J is TRBJ1-2 and V is TRBV20-1; D may be TRBD1 (6 bases). This CDR3 is 13 amino acids long. The V gene lost 0 bases and the J gene lost 8 bases, with 13 bases spanning the gap. Germline V gene lookup returns CDR1 DFQATT and CDR2 SNEGSKA (reference sequence). The CDR3 loop reads CSAREGGAWGYTF. The CDR3 region has the DNA TGCAGTGCTAGAGAGGGGGGGGCTTGGGGCTACACCTTC.

This clonotype was seen ten or more times. The chain uses TRBV18 and TRBJ2-2; D uncertain. The CDR3 consists of 12 residues. Trimming removed 5 bases at V and 3 bases at J, with 4 bases between. The V gene's germline CDR1 is KGHSH and CDR2 LQKENI. The CDR3 region is CASSRDTGELFF. DNA of the CDR3: TGTGCCAGCTCAAGGGACACCGGGGAGCTGTTTTTT. Using reference TRBV18 and TRBJ2-2 for the parts outside the CDR3, the full variable domain is NAGVMQNPRHLVRRRGQEARLRCSPMKGHSHVYWYRQLPEEGLKFMVYLQKENIIDESGMPKERFSAEFPKEGPSILRIQQVVRGDSAAYFCASSRDTGELFFGEGSRLTVL.

The rearrangement joins TRBV7-9 to TRBJ1-4, with unresolved D. The V gene's germline CDR1 is SEHNR and CDR2 FQNEAQ (reference sequence). V was shortened by 0 bases and J by 3 bases, with 8 bases between the two germline ends. This CDR3 is 15 amino acids long. This CDR3 reads CASSLAPAANEKLFF. As DNA, the CDR3 is TGTGCCAGCAGCTTAGCGCCGGCAGCTAATGAAAAACTGTTTTTT.

This rearrangement joins TRBV2 to TRBJ2-2, with D perhaps assigned TRBD1 or TRBD2 (6 bases each). The germline CDR1 and CDR2 sequences are SNHLY and FYNNEI. V shed 4 bases and J shed 3 bases, with 21 bases lying between them. The CDR3 has 18 residues. The CDR3 nucleotides read TGTGCCAGCAGTGGGGCCGATGGGGGGCTGGTGGACACCGGGGAGCTGTTTTTT. Its translation: CASSGADGGLVDTGELFF.

This clonotype was seen ten or more times. The genes are TRBV7-9 and TRBJ2-5; unclear D gene. CDR3 length equals 12 residues. CDR1 is SEHNR and CDR2 is FQNEAQ in the germline V gene (reference sequence). Trimming removed 4 bases at V and 5 bases at J, with 8 bases between. CDR3: CASSWDYETQYF. The CDR3 DNA follows: TGTGCCAGCAGCTGGGATTATGAGACCCAGTACTTC.

This clonotype was seen a handful of times. The V gene is TRBV2, the J gene TRBJ1-4; the match to TRBD1 covers 7 bases. This CDR3 is built from 15 residues. Germline CDR1 reads SNHLY; CDR2 reads FYNNEI. Germline trimming cut 6 bases from V and 4 bases from J; bases unmatched to any gene: 8. The CDR3 sequence is CASRVEGQFNEKLFF. The CDR3 DNA reads as TGTGCCAGCAGGGTAGAGGGACAGTTTAATGAAAAACTGTTTTTT.

In this sample, this clonotype turned up a few times. This chain links TRBV18 with TRBJ1-3; D is possibly TRBD1 (5 bases). Germline assignment: CDR1 KGHSH and CDR2 LQKENI. Trimming pared 5 bases from V and 0 bases from J, leaving 14 bases between. There are 16 residues in the CDR3. DNA for the CDR3: TGTGCCAGCTCATCACAGGAAAAACACTCTGGAAACACCATATATTTT. This codes for CASSSQEKHSGNTIYF.

Only a few counts were recorded for this clonotype. This chain connects TRBV6-1 to TRBJ2-6; D gene unclear. V was trimmed by 6 bases and J by 4 bases, leaving 7 bases between them. The CDR3 contains 13 residues. Germline assignment: CDR1 MNHNS and CDR2 SASEGT. CDR3 nucleotide sequence: TGTGCCAGCAGGCCGCTAGGGGCCAACGTCCTGACTTTC. It specifies CASRPLGANVLTF.

This clonotype has a handful of counts. CDR3 nucleotide sequence: TGTGCCAGCAGTTTCGGGCTGGAGACGGGAGAGCAGTACTTC. Its protein is CASSFGLETGEQYF. V is TRBV27 and J is TRBJ2-7; possible D gene TRBD2, 5 bases. The CDR3 has 14 amino acids. CDR1 and CDR2 from the germline V gene are MNHEY and SMNVEV (reference sequence). Trimming removed 3 bases at V and 7 bases at J, with 16 bases between.

This clonotype was seen many times. CDR3 in DNA: TGTGCCAGCAGCTACCTGGCGGGGCCTACAGATACGCAGTATTTT. Translating it yields CASSYLAGPTDTQYF. The chain combines TRBV7-2 with TRBJ2-3; a possible D gene is TRBD2 (6 bases). Per germline, CDR1 SGHTA and CDR2 FQGNSA. V shed 4 bases and J shed 3 bases, with 14 bases lying between them. This CDR3 comprises 15 residues.

The rearrangement links TRBV24-1 to TRBJ2-1; 8 bases are shared with TRBD1. There are 15 residues in the CDR3. The V gene's germline CDR1 is KGHDR and CDR2 SFDVKD. V shed 7 bases and J 6 bases; nucleotides not matched to a gene: 10. The CDR3 sequence is CATSRQGLMANEQFF. In nucleotides, the CDR3 is TGTGCCACCAGCAGACAGGGGCTGATGGCCAATGAGCAGTTCTTC.

V gene TRBV11-2 combines with J gene TRBJ2-1, with TRBD2 matching over 7 bases. Germline-derived CDR1 and CDR2 are SGHAT and FQNNGV. The CDR3 totals 14 residues. The J segment lost 15 bases and the V segment lost 1 base, leaving 12 bases of the junction unmatched. CDR3 DNA: TGTGCCAGCAGCTTAGGACATTGGGCGGGAGAGGGGTTCTTC. Translating gives CASSLGHWAGEGFF.

This clonotype was counted at least ten times. The chain is built from TRBV11-3 and TRBJ2-3; D is possibly TRBD1 or TRBD2 (5 bases each). The germline V gene encodes CDR1 SGHNT and CDR2 YENEEA. This CDR3 has 16 residues. V was shortened by 3 bases and J by 0 bases, with 13 bases between the two germline ends. CDR3 amino acids: CASSFSWGRSTDTQYF. The CDR3 DNA sequence: TGTGCCAGCAGCTTTTCGTGGGGACGGAGCACAGATACGCAGTATTTT.

This clonotype has a count of ten or more. CDR3 sequence reads: CASSLAPSGRDIASYNEQFF. CDR3 nucleotides: TGTGCCAGCAGCTTAGCCCCTAGCGGGAGGGATATCGCGAGTTACAATGAGCAGTTCTTC. The rearrangement links TRBV7-6 to TRBJ2-1, with TRBD2 matching 12 bases. Germline V gene sequence: CDR1 SGHVS, CDR2 FNYEAQ. V lost 0 bases, J lost 4 bases, and 13 bases stayed unmatched. The CDR3 consists of 20 residues.

This clonotype was seen ten or more times. The rearrangement uses TRBV20-1 and TRBJ2-1; no clear D. The CDR3 loop spans 12 amino acids. V was pared by 6 bases and J by 3 bases, with 9 bases between. Germline V CDR1 and CDR2: DFQATT, SNEGSKA (reference sequence). The CDR3 here is CSALNVYNEQFF. CDR3 bases: TGCAGTGCCTTAAACGTCTACAATGAGCAGTTCTTC.

The sample holds a few counts of this clonotype. The chain joins TRBV7-3 to TRBJ2-7, with D tentatively TRBD2 (5 bases). With 9 bases removed from V and 3 bases from J, the gap between germline ends came to 15 bases. Looked up from germline, CDR1 is SGHTA and CDR2 is FQGTGA. The CDR3 covers 13 residues. CDR3 nucleotides: TGTGCCAGGGGTTCGGGGTTCCGCTACGAGCAGTACTTC. It encodes CARGSGFRYEQYF.